Listed below are T cell receptor beta chains from one sample, sequenced in a study of blood T cell repertoires in COVID-19. TCRdb's copy holds only in-frame clones and misses some; the assay was immunoSEQ multiplex PCR. Of 170,000 or so clones listed, roughly 83% were seen once; the top ten hold roughly an eighth. The sequencing sample was made of peripheral blood. These receptors originate from a man aged 18 to 29 with active or convalescent COVID-19. CDR3s include the opening cysteine and the closing phenylalanine or tryptophan. A D gene is named only where the DNA matches it firmly. The size entry is marked missing in some rows and otherwise reads once, few, many or a size class.

cdr3_aa	cdr3_nt	d_call	v_call	j_call	clone_size
CASSYITGTGSTEAFF	TGCGCCAGCAGCTATATAACCGGGACAGGGTCTACTGAAGCTTTCTTT	TRBD1	TRBV5-1	TRBJ1-1	-
CASSPEDRGPTYTF	TGTGCCAGCAGCCCTGAGGACAGGGGACCTACCTACACCTTC	TRBD1	TRBV4-2	TRBJ1-2	-
CASSTNVRGSTDTQYF	TGTGCCAGCAGCACAAATGTCCGGGGGTCCACAGATACGCAGTATTTT	-	TRBV7-2	TRBJ2-3	-
CASSLDLGQAYEQYF	TGTGCCAGCAGCTTAGATCTTGGACAAGCCTACGAGCAGTACTTC	-	TRBV7-6	TRBJ2-7	-
CASSHRQGGEQYF	TGTGCCAGCAGCCACCGACAGGGGGGGGAGCAGTACTTC	TRBD1	TRBV5-6	TRBJ2-7	-
CAWSPTGGSGANVLTF	TGTGCCTGGAGTCCGACAGGGGGCTCTGGGGCCAACGTCCTGACTTTC	TRBD1	TRBV30	TRBJ2-6	-
CASRSDRTGANVLTF	TGTGCCAGCAGATCGGACAGGACTGGGGCCAACGTCCTGACTTTC	TRBD1	TRBV25-1	TRBJ2-6	-
CASSTGTRGHEQFF	TGTGCCAGTAGCACCGGGACTAGGGGCCATGAGCAGTTCTTC	TRBD2	TRBV19	TRBJ2-1	-
CASSIASTGNYGYTF	TGTGCCAGTAGTATAGCTTCGACAGGGAACTATGGCTACACCTTC	TRBD1	TRBV19	TRBJ1-2	few
CASSSRTSGRYDTQYF	TGTGCCAGCAGTTCCCGGACTAGCGGGAGATATGATACGCAGTATTTT	TRBD2	TRBV6-6	TRBJ2-3	-
CASSKGISGTGANVLTF	TGTGCCAGCAGCAAGGGAATTTCGGGAACTGGGGCCAACGTCCTGACTTTC	-	TRBV21-1	TRBJ2-6	-
CATSRDRVRGNTIYF	TGTGCCACCAGCAGAGACAGGGTCCGCGGAAACACCATATATTTT	-	TRBV15	TRBJ1-3	-
CASRPTGRYEQYF	TGTGCCAGCAGACCGACAGGGCGCTACGAGCAGTACTTC	TRBD1	TRBV6-5	TRBJ2-7	-